This T cell receptor beta chain was retrieved from a study of T cell changes during pregnancy in multiple sclerosis. This CDR3 region has 16 residues. Germline lookup yields CDR1 SGHNT and CDR2 YYREEE (reference sequence). V lost 4 bases and J lost 8, with 24 bases in between. Using immunoSEQ multiplex PCR, the repertoire was profiled, and TCRdb retains in-frame clones only, with some absent. The data show under 35,000 clones, about 85% seen once. The V and J genes are TRBV5-4 and TRBJ1-2, with a weak D call TRBD1 (6 bases). The sample consisted of CD8+ T cells from peripheral blood mononuclear cells, taken after pregnancy. The clonotype was recovered from a female donor with multiple sclerosis, enrolled in a pregnancy study. DNA for the CDR3: TGTGCCAGCAGCCCCAGGACAGAACCCATCTCGAGAGGCTACACCTTC. It specifies CASSPRTEPISRGYTF.